This paragraph covers one T cell receptor beta chain sequence. This record comes from a study of blood T cell repertoires in COVID-19. Study in general: Spain, Italy and the United States supplied samples that represented acute and convalescent COVID-19. In each case, the material was cDNA or gDNA derived from T cells, B-cell-depleted T cells, or PBMCs.

In the authors' workflow: Estimates of nucleated cell counts were drawn from the amplification of reference gene primers. Sequencing used immunoSEQ multiplex PCR; TCRdb keeps in-frame clones, though not all of them. The DNA was the basis for D and trimming; V, J and clone size are from that table. The sample holds over 450,000 clones; approximately 92% are singletons and the top ten take 0.9%. During active infection, Seattle patients enrolled and were then monitored through disease. The CDR3 runs to 15 residues. V shed 5 bases and J 8 bases; nucleotides not matched to a gene: 7. Looked up from germline, CDR1 is LNHNV and CDR2 is YYDKDF (reference sequence).

The gene calls are TRBV15 and TRBJ1-6; TRBD1 aligns across 9 bases. Material for sequencing was peripheral blood. The clonotype was recovered from a young man with COVID-19, enrolled during active disease. This chain's CDR3 is CATSPRTGEDSPLHF. CDR3 DNA sequence: TGTGCCACCAGCCCGAGGACAGGGGAGGATTCACCCCTCCACTTT.